The clone carrying this TCR beta chain was counted at least ten times. The antigen is not known. This CDR3 is 13 amino acids long. Trimming cost V 6 bases and J 8 bases; bases outside gene matches: 7. The data are from a study of T-cell reconstitution after alpha-beta-depleted transplantation in children. General study results and limits: The study traced high day-60 TCRbeta diversity in some patients to surviving recipient T cells and thymic progenitors. Several hundred expanded graft clones reportedly supplied alpha-beta T cells about two months after transplant. T-cell counts and diversity at one year post-transplant came mainly from newly produced T cells.

The TCRbeta library incorporated unique molecular identifiers. Using its own MiXCR run on the PCR reads, TCRdb lists one record per CDR3 protein. The repertoire holds roughly 120,000 distinct CDR3 sequences, with roughly 23% as singletons. The source is a male patient aged 2 to 10 who had a stem cell transplant for chronic granulomatous disease, so the T cells may come from the graft donor. The chain joins TRBV12-3 or TRBV12-4 to TRBJ1-2; 9 bases map to TRBD1. The specimen was PBMCs, mostly from graft donor cells, collected 180 days after TCRalphabeta/CD19-depleted stem cell transplant. The CDR3 spells CASRASGTGGYTF. CDR3 nucleotide sequence: TGTGCCAGCAGAGCCTCCGGGACAGGGGGCTACACCTTC.